These 18 T cell receptor beta chains share one sample of origin, sequenced in a study of control samples from healthy donors and cancer patients. The repertoire was sequenced with immunoSEQ multiplex PCR; TCRdb's copy has only in-frame clones and lacks some. The profile shows tens of thousands of clones, about 89% of them singletons. Sequencing used blood. The receptors derive from a man aged 50-60 years in good health.

This rearrangement joins TRBV5-1 to TRBJ2-1, with D hard to call. Trimming removed 2 bases at V and 8 bases at J, with 14 bases between. The CDR3 runs to 14 residues. From germline, CDR1 is SGHRS and CDR2 YFSETQ. CDR3 protein: CASSLSLGSHEQFF. In DNA, the CDR3 is TGCGCCAGCAGCTTAAGCTTGGGCAGTCATGAGCAGTTCTTC.

This clone has just one count. CDR3 amino acids: CASSRGGAGQPQHF. CDR3 nucleotides: TGTGCCAGCAGCCGCGGAGGGGCCGGTCAGCCCCAGCATTTT. V gene TRBV5-5 combines with J gene TRBJ1-5; D is possibly TRBD1 (5 bases). This CDR3 comprises 14 residues. Per the germline V gene, CDR1 is SGHKS and CDR2 is YYEKEE (reference sequence). V was pared by 4 bases and J by 6 bases, with 14 bases between. The whole variable domain, remainder taken from reference TRBV5-5 and TRBJ1-5, is DAGVTQSPTHLIKTRGQQVTLRCSPISGHKSVSWYQQVLGQGPQFIFQYYEKEERGRGNFPDRFSARQFPNYSSELNVNALLLGDSALYLCASSRGGAGQPQHFGDGTRLSIL.

This chain joins TRBV6-1 and TRBJ1-1; D is undetermined. The V gene lost 1 base and the J gene lost 1 base, with 10 bases spanning the gap. This CDR3 has 15 amino acids. Germline V gene sequence: CDR1 MNHNS, CDR2 SASEGT. CDR3 sequence (DNA): TGTGCCAGCAGTGAAGTTGGGGTCCCGAACACTGAAGCTTTCTTT. Protein: CASSEVGVPNTEAFF.

This clone was observed a single time. The V call is TRBV19, the J call TRBJ2-4; 7 bases are a match to TRBD1. With V trimmed by 9 bases and J by 1 base, 0 bases remained unmatched. The CDR3 is 12 amino acids. CDR1 is LNHDA, CDR2 SQIVND, per germline (reference sequence). CDR3 residues: CASRGAKNIQYF. Here the CDR3 DNA reads TGTGCCAGCAGGGGGGCCAAAAACATTCAGTACTTC.

Here the CDR3 DNA reads TGTGCCAGTAGTAGTCGAGCGGGGGGGACCGGGGAGCTGTTTTTT. Residues: CASSSRAGGTGELFF. The chain couples TRBV19 to TRBJ2-2; 10 nucleotides match TRBD2. The junction had 4 bases not matched to a gene; V was cut back by 4 bases and J by 5 bases. CDR1 is LNHDA and CDR2 is SQIVND in the germline V gene (reference sequence). There are 15 residues in the CDR3. Supplemented by reference TRBV19 and TRBJ2-2, the full variable domain reads DGGITQSPKYLFRKEGQNVTLSCEQNLNHDAMYWYRQDPGQGLRLIYYSQIVNDFQKGDIAEGYSVSREKKESFPLTVTSAQKNPTAFYLCASSSRAGGTGELFFGEGSRLTVL.

The J gene is TRBJ1-4, the V gene TRBV29-1; D is unresolved. V shed 3 bases and J shed 3 bases, with 8 bases lying between them. The CDR3 totals 13 residues. Germline V gene lookup returns CDR1 SQVTM and CDR2 ANQGSEA. CDR3 bases: TGCAGCGTTGACAGTGGAGCTAATGAAAAACTGTTTTTT. It translates to CSVDSGANEKLFF.

This sequence joins TRBV13 and TRBJ2-1, with TRBD2 matching over 9 bases. Per germline, CDR1 PRHDT and CDR2 FYEKMQ (reference sequence). The V gene end was trimmed by 6 bases and the J gene end by 0 bases; junction bases not matched to a gene: 3. The CDR3 is 15 residues long. The DNA of the CDR3 is TGTGCCAGCAGACTTAGCGGGAGCTCCTACAATGAGCAGTTCTTC. Amino acids: CASRLSGSSYNEQFF.

This clone was found once. V is TRBV6-1 and J is TRBJ2-7, with 14 bases aligning to TRBD2. This CDR3 comprises 17 residues. CDR1 MNHNS and CDR2 SASEGT come from the germline V gene. J gave up 4 bases and V 1 base, and 6 bases lay outside the gene matches. CDR3 bases: TGTGCCAGCAGTGAAGGAGGACTAGCGGGAGGCTCTTACGAGCAGTACTTC. Its protein is CASSEGGLAGGSYEQYF.

V is TRBV19 and J is TRBJ1-1; D possibly corresponds to TRBD1 (6 bases). Trimming took off 5 bases at V and 6 bases at J, with 22 bases between the two ends. Looked up from germline, CDR1 is LNHDA and CDR2 is SQIVND (reference sequence). This CDR3 comprises 16 residues. The CDR3 here is CASSVLYGQGSAEAFF. Written as DNA, the CDR3 is TGTGCCAGTAGTGTTCTTTATGGGCAGGGGAGCGCTGAAGCTTTCTTT.

The gene calls are TRBV11-3 and TRBJ2-1, with 8 bases that match TRBD2. The CDR3 is 17 residues long. Germline CDR1 is SGHNT and CDR2 is YENEEA. With 1 base clipped from V and 2 bases from J, the junction kept 7 bases outside the gene matches. The CDR3 region has the DNA TGTGCCAGCAGCTTAGGTGTTAGCGGGATGACCTACAATGAGCAGTTCTTC. Its protein product is CASSLGVSGMTYNEQFF.

The chain is built from TRBV30 and TRBJ2-7; possibly TRBD1 for D (5 bases). V was shortened by 1 base and J by 0 bases, with 7 bases between the two germline ends. The germline CDR1 and CDR2 sequences are GTSNPN and SVGIG (reference sequence). The CDR3 covers 13 residues. CDR3 in amino acids: CAWSEGYSYEQYF. CDR3 DNA: TGTGCCTGGAGTGAGGGGTACTCCTACGAGCAGTACTTC.

This clone has only a few counts. This chain connects TRBV10-2 to TRBJ1-1; D is ambiguous. This CDR3 has 14 amino acids. The germline V gene encodes CDR1 WSHSY and CDR2 SAAADI. Trimming cost V 8 bases and J 5 bases, with 18 bases left between them. The CDR3 protein is CASRARGNFTEAFF. The CDR3, as DNA: TGCGCCAGCCGTGCTCGGGGTAACTTTACTGAAGCTTTCTTT.

The chain is built from TRBV6-5 and TRBJ2-1; TRBD2 matches 8 bases. This CDR3 is 15 amino acids long. Germline V gene sequence: CDR1 MNHEY, CDR2 SVGAGI. Trimming at V came to 10 bases and at J to 0 bases, leaving 8 bases not matched to a gene. The CDR3 region is CAIHSGESSYNEQFF. CDR3 DNA sequence: TGTGCCATACATAGCGGGGAGAGCTCCTACAATGAGCAGTTCTTC.

V and J are TRBV12-3 or TRBV12-4 and TRBJ1-1; tentative D call: TRBD1 (6 bases). This CDR3 has 13 amino acids. V lost 5 bases to trimming and J lost 5 bases, with 12 bases between them. The CDR3 nucleotides read TGTGCCAGCAGTCCACAGGGAAGGACTGAAGCTTTCTTT. It codes for CASSPQGRTEAFF.

The V gene is TRBV4-3, the J gene TRBJ1-4; TRBD1 matches 7 bases. Germline-derived CDR1 and CDR2 are LGHNA and YSLEER. With 5 bases clipped from V and 8 bases from J, the junction kept 8 bases outside the gene matches. This CDR3 spans 14 amino acids. The CDR3 spells CASSAQGTEEKLFF. The CDR3 DNA reads TGCGCCAGCAGCGCACAGGGGACAGAAGAAAAACTGTTTTTT.

The chain carries TRBV28 and TRBJ1-2, with TRBD1 identical over 9 bases. The CDR3 is 15 amino acids. CDR1 MDHEN and CDR2 SYDVKM come from the germline V gene. V lost 6 bases to trimming and J lost 5 bases; unmatched junction nucleotides: 10. The CDR3 bases are TGTGCCAGCAGCCCTCGACAGGGGGTGGGGTATGGCTACACCTTC. It translates to CASSPRQGVGYGYTF.

V gene TRBV5-6 combines with J gene TRBJ1-2; 8 bases fit TRBD1. The germline gives CDR1 SGHDT, CDR2 YYEEEE. The V segment lost 2 bases and the J segment 3 bases; nucleotides outside the gene matches: 6. CDR3 size: 15 residues. CDR3 in amino acids: CASSFQTGADYGYTF. CDR3 bases: TGTGCCAGCAGCTTTCAGACAGGGGCAGACTATGGCTACACCTTC.

The rearrangement uses TRBV7-3 and TRBJ2-2; the D is unclear. This CDR3 contains 14 residues. V was cut by 1 base and J by 1 base, with 4 bases left in between. CDR1 is SGHTA and CDR2 is FQGTGA in the germline V gene. The CDR3 region is CASSLSQNTGELFF. The CDR3 nucleotides read TGTGCCAGCAGCTTAAGCCAGAACACCGGGGAGCTGTTTTTT. The full variable domain, in which reference TRBV7-3 and TRBJ2-2 provide the parts outside the CDR3, is GAGVSQTPSNKVTEKGKYVELRCDPISGHTALYWYRQSLGQGPEFLIYFQGTGAADDSGLPNDRFFAVRPEGSVSTLKIQRTERGDSAVYLCASSLSQNTGELFFGEGSRLTVL.